The 15 T cell receptor beta chains listed next were all sequenced from one sample in a study of technical replicates of blood from a few donors (dated 2017 in TCRdb). Libraries were prepared through the immunoSEQ multiplex PCR assay. In its TCRdb copy, this immuneACCESS table keeps in-frame sequences only and misses some clones. Where compared with another copy, unresolved V genes explain less than half of these, and the others have no known cause. This sample has 55,000 to 70,000 clones in its table, and around 85% of those were observed once. The leading ten clones occupy about 4.8% of the sample. The sample was PBMCs. Receptors originate from a human donor in good health. Some clones in this sample may be carry-over from other donors' samples.

CDR3 region: CASSQEGRTGEQYF. The CDR3 DNA is TGCGCCAGCAGCCAAGAAGGCAGGACAGGCGAGCAGTACTTC. V is TRBV4-3 and J is TRBJ2-7, with TRBD1 matching over 7 bases. The trim removed 0 bases at V and 6 bases at J, leaving 5 bases unmatched. Germline lookup yields CDR1 LGHNA and CDR2 YSLEER. The CDR3 has 14 amino acids.

The chain combines TRBV19 with TRBJ2-1, with 9 bases lining up with TRBD2. V lost 8 bases, J lost 9 bases, and 11 bases stayed unmatched. Germline CDR1 LNHDA, CDR2 SQIVND (reference sequence). This CDR3 is built from 14 residues. The CDR3 DNA sequence: TGTGCCAGTTCCCCGGGGACTAGCATTCGTGAGCAGTTCTTC. As protein: CASSPGTSIREQFF. The full variable domain, with the rest looked up from reference TRBV19 and TRBJ2-1, is DGGITQSPKYLFRKEGQNVTLSCEQNLNHDAMYWYRQDPGQGLRLIYYSQIVNDFQKGDIAEGYSVSREKKESFPLTVTSAQKNPTAFYLCASSPGTSIREQFFGPGTRLTVL.

The rearrangement uses TRBV5-1 and TRBJ2-5, with TRBD1 matching 7 bases. Germline lookup yields CDR1 SGHRS and CDR2 YFSETQ. The CDR3 contains 15 residues. V shed 1 base, J shed 4 bases, and the junction held 7 bases outside the gene matches. The CDR3 is CASSLSSGGLETQYF. CDR3 DNA: TGCGCCAGCAGCTTGTCATCAGGGGGTTTAGAGACCCAGTACTTC. Using reference TRBV5-1 and TRBJ2-5 for the parts outside the CDR3, the full variable domain is KAGVTQTPRYLIKTRGQQVTLSCSPISGHRSVSWYQQTPGQGLQFLFEYFSETQRNKGNFPGRFSGRQFSNSRSEMNVSTLELGDSALYLCASSLSSGGLETQYFGPGTRLLVL.

The DNA for the CDR3 is TGTGCCAGTAGTGACAAAGCGGGAGCAGGCGGGTACGAGCAGTACTTC. Translated: CASSDKAGAGGYEQYF. The chain uses TRBV19 and TRBJ2-7, with 8 positions matching TRBD2. CDR3 length: 16 residues. Per the germline V gene, CDR1 is LNHDA and CDR2 is SQIVND (reference sequence). Losses at the gene ends were 5 bases for V and 4 bases for J; bases not matched to a gene: 13.

V and J are TRBV7-8 and TRBJ2-1; 12 nucleotides agree with TRBD2. The germline V gene has CDR1 SGHVS and CDR2 FQNEAQ. Losses at the gene ends were 1 base for V and 6 bases for J; bases not matched to a gene: 22. The CDR3 is 22 residues long. Here the CDR3 DNA reads TGTGCCAGCAGCTTAGGCAGCTCGTATCGACTAGCGGGAGAGGCGGATTTCAATGAGCAGTTCTTC. It codes for CASSLGSSYRLAGEADFNEQFF.

CDR3 sequence: CASSFDRGVSYEQYF. The CDR3 region has the DNA TGTGCCAGCAGCTTTGACAGGGGGGTATCCTACGAGCAGTACTTC. The V call is TRBV5-6, the J call TRBJ2-7; 9 bases align to TRBD1. The CDR3 is 15 residues long. The germline V gene has CDR1 SGHDT and CDR2 YYEEEE. With V trimmed by 2 bases and J by 1 base, 4 bases remained unmatched.

The chain couples TRBV18 to TRBJ1-5; no reliable D call. CDR3 length equals 14 residues. The germline CDR1 and CDR2 sequences are KGHSH and LQKENI. Trimming cost V 2 bases and J 2 bases, with 7 bases left between them. CDR3: CASSPSQGNQPQHF. For the CDR3, the DNA is TGTGCCAGCTCACCATCCCAGGGCAATCAGCCCCAGCATTTT.

The chain links TRBV4-3 to TRBJ1-4, with D tentatively TRBD1 (6 bases). The CDR3 length is 16 residues. V lost 2 bases and J 4 bases, leaving 14 bases between the germline ends. Germline V gene sequence: CDR1 LGHNA, CDR2 YSLEER. The CDR3 DNA sequence: TGCGCCAGCAGCCAAAAGGGGGGGGTTTTTAATGAAAAACTGTTTTTT. Encoded protein: CASSQKGGVFNEKLFF.

This chain connects TRBV4-3 to TRBJ1-1, with 9 bases aligning to TRBD1. The ends lost 1 base at V and 2 bases at J; junction bases unmatched: 5. The CDR3 sequence is 16 residues long. Per germline, CDR1 LGHNA and CDR2 YSLEER. CDR3 loop: CASSQAQGASNTEAFF. The DNA of the CDR3 is TGCGCCAGCAGCCAAGCACAGGGGGCCTCTAACACTGAAGCTTTCTTT.

V gene TRBV5-1 combines with J gene TRBJ2-1; 9 bases match TRBD2. The V and J ends lost 0 bases and 0 bases, in that order; junction bases with no gene match: 4. CDR1 and CDR2 from the germline V gene are SGHRS and YFSETQ. CDR3 length equals 17 residues. The CDR3 loop reads CASSLGTSGSSYNEQFF. CDR3 sequence (DNA): TGCGCCAGCAGCTTGGGAACTAGCGGGTCCTCCTACAATGAGCAGTTCTTC.

This chain links TRBV7-5 with TRBJ1-6; the table's D gene call, TRBD1, was not cross checked with the DNA. TRBV7-5 is recorded as a pseudogene. CDR3 length equals 19 residues. CDR3 in DNA: TGTGTCAGAAGCTCCTCCCGGTATCGGGACAGGGTTTTTTGGTCACCCCTCCACTTT. Amino acids: CVRSSSRYRDRVFWSPLHF.

V usage is TRBV10-3 and J usage is TRBJ2-1; 7 bases map to TRBD1. The CDR3 contains 13 residues. The J segment lost 2 bases and the V segment lost 10 bases, leaving 5 bases of the junction unmatched. In germline, CDR1 is ENHRY, CDR2 SYGVKD. The CDR3 region is CATRDSTYNEQFF. As DNA, the CDR3 is TGTGCCACCCGGGACAGCACCTACAATGAGCAGTTCTTC.

The V and J genes are TRBV2 and TRBJ1-1, with TRBD1 as a possible D gene (6 bases). Trimming removed 8 bases from V and 3 bases from J, with 16 bases in between. Germline V gene sequence: CDR1 SNHLY, CDR2 FYNNEI. CDR3 size: 14 residues. The CDR3 sequence is CASGRSQGYTEAFF. CDR3 coding DNA: TGTGCCAGCGGGCGCTCACAGGGTTACACTGAAGCTTTCTTT.

The chain recombines TRBV5-1 with TRBJ2-3; possible D gene TRBD2, 8 bases. The CDR3 runs 19 residues. Germline CDR1 reads SGHRS; CDR2 reads YFSETQ. V lost 2 bases, J lost 3 bases, and 25 bases lay in between. The CDR3 protein is CASSFRGNANPGGTDTQYF. The CDR3 bases are TGCGCCAGCAGCTTCAGGGGGAACGCGAACCCGGGAGGGACAGATACGCAGTATTTT.

The chain joins TRBV27 to TRBJ2-1, with 8 bases that match TRBD2. Germline loops: CDR1 MNHEY, CDR2 SMNVEV (reference sequence). V dropped 5 bases and J dropped 5; count of bases not matched to a gene: 17. CDR3 length: 18 amino acids. CDR3 region: CASSLIPPGLVNHNEQFF. In nucleotides, the CDR3 is TGTGCCAGCAGTCTAATACCCCCGGGACTAGTGAACCACAATGAGCAGTTCTTC.